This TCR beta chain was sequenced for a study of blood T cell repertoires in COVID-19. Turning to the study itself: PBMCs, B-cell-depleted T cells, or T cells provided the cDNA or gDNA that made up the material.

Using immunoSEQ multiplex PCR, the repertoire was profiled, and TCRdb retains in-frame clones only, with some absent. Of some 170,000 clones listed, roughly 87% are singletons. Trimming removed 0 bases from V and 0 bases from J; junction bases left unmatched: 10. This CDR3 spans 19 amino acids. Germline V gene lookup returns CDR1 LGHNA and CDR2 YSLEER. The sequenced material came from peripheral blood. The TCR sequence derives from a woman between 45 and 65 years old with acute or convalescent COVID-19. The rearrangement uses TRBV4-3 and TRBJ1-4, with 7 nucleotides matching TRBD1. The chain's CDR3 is CASSQEKHGTAATNEKLFF. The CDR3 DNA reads TGCGCCAGCAGCCAAGAGAAACACGGGACAGCCGCAACTAATGAAAAACTGTTTTTT.